What follows is one T cell receptor (beta chain) and its context. No antigen is known for it. CD4+ cells yielded CD45RA+ naive and CD45RA-negative memory subsets. The data originate from a study of shared clonotypes between healthy human individuals. Study outcomes and limitations: Naive CD4 clonotypes overlapped across a handful of donors at about 5.3%. Researchers found naive subsets generally carried larger estimated richness than memory subsets.

CDR1 and CDR2 from the germline V gene are KGHSH and LQKENI. J gave up 0 bases and V 1 base, and 3 bases lay outside the gene matches. The CDR3 covers 17 residues. Assay execution proceeded at the deep level. Sequencing was performed with immunoSEQ multiplex PCR; in TCRdb, only in-frame clones are kept and a portion is missing. The sample has over a million clones; 95% to 97% are singletons. This rearrangement joins TRBV18 to TRBJ2-1; TRBD2 aligns across 10 bases. This clonotype originated in a young man in good health. Sequencing was carried out using naive CD4+ T cells sorted from blood. Specified subset: CD45RA+ positively selected. CDR3 bases: TGTGCCAGCTCACCACGAGCGGGAGGGACCTCCTACAATGAGCAGTTCTTC. Protein product: CASSPRAGGTSYNEQFF.